Described below is a single T cell receptor (beta chain) sequence and its context. The entry originates in a study of blood T cell repertoires in COVID-19. Overall study context: Acute and convalescent COVID-19 specimens originated in the United States, Italy and Spain. PBMCs, B-cell-depleted T cells, or T cells provided the cDNA or gDNA that made up the material.

The CDR3 length is 15 residues. The germline V gene has CDR1 SNHLY and CDR2 FYNNEI. J gave up 6 bases and V 3 bases, and 11 bases lay outside the gene matches. Authors' data handling: Scientists estimated how many nucleated cells there were by amplifying reference gene primers. Here immunoSEQ multiplex PCR was the method, and the copy in TCRdb shows in-frame clones only, minus some. The V and J calls and clone size were taken over from that table, and D and trimming were inferred from the DNA. The sample carries over 200,000 clones, about 90% recorded once. Specimen: peripheral blood. The TCR originated in a woman in her sixties or seventies with acute or convalescent COVID-19. V usage is TRBV2 and J usage is TRBJ2-7; 7 bases are shared with TRBD2. CDR3 amino acids: CASSEGRGVPREQYF. CDR3 DNA: TGTGCCAGCAGTGAGGGCCGGGGGGTACCTCGCGAGCAGTACTTC.